This record covers a single T cell receptor (beta chain). Antigen specificity is unknown. CDR1 is SGHTA, CDR2 FQGTGA, per germline. This CDR3 has 15 residues. The germline V and J ends were trimmed by 5 bases and 2 bases, with 16 bases remaining between them. Assay used: immunoSEQ multiplex PCR; TCRdb lists only in-frame clones, some missing. The sample holds about 260,000 clones, around nine tenths seen once. The record originates from a study of Ad26.COV2.S vaccination and SARS-CoV-2 variants. Study in general: Recipients of Ad26.COV2.S got it intramuscularly, once or twice 56 days apart. Whole-study results and caveats: There was a possibility that the TCR breadth and depth analyses underestimated total T cell responses. Recipients of either vaccine or placebo displayed similar breadth of non-spike TCRs.

The treatment was: about 20 received Ad26.COV2.S at low or high dose, single or two shots; roughly five received placebo; per-sample allocation not given. Collection of the samples took place on day 63 after the first injection of vaccine or placebo. The chain has TRBV7-3 and TRBJ2-7; weak D call: TRBD1 (5 bases). The sample in question was peripheral blood, obtained in a trial of Ad26.COV2.S vaccine versus placebo. The TCR sequence derives from a person between 18 and 65 years old who received the Ad26.COV2.S COVID-19 vaccine or a placebo. The CDR3 loop is CASSPNSTDTYEQYV. CDR3 in DNA: TGTGCCAGCAGCCCAAACTCGACAGACACCTACGAGCAGTACGTC.